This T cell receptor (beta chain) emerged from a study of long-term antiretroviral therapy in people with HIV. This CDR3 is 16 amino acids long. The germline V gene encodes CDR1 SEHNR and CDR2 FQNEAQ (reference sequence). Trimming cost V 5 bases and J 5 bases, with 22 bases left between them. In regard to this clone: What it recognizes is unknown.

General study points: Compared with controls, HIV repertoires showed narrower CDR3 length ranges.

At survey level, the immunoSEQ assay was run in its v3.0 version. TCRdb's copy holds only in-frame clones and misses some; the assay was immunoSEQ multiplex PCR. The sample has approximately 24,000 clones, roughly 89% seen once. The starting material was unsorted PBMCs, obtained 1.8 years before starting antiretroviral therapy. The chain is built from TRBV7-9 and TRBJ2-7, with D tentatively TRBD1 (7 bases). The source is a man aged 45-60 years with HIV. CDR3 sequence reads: CASSPRGTAEGDEQYF. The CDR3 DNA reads TGTGCCAGCAGCCCCCGCGGGACAGCCGAGGGGGACGAGCAGTACTTC.